This passage covers 28 T cell receptor beta chains from one sample sequenced in a study of T cell responses to AZD1222 COVID-19 vaccine. The data were produced by immunoSEQ multiplex PCR, yet TCRdb's version contains in-frame clones alone and is incomplete. The table records approximately 110,000 clones, roughly 90% of them present only once. The sample consisted of peripheral blood, taken on day 0 of AZD1222 vaccination. The receptor source for this set is an adult in good health.

This clone was observed once. This rearrangement joins TRBV4-1 to TRBJ2-3; 8 positions match TRBD2. V dropped 0 bases and J dropped 2; count of bases not matched to a gene: 7. The CDR3 consists of 17 residues. Germline values: CDR1 MGHRA, CDR2 YSYEKL. CDR3 sequence (DNA): TGCGCCAGCAGCCAAGATCGACGGGGGGGATACACAGATACGCAGTATTTT. Its translation: CASSQDRRGGYTDTQYF.

The CDR3 DNA reads TGTGCCAGCGGGGGTGGTGAAGGGCACGGATTTTATAATTCACCCCTCCACTTT. It is translated as CASGGGEGHGFYNSPLHF. The chain has TRBV7-2 and TRBJ1-6, with D possibly being TRBD1 (5 bases). CDR1 and CDR2 (germline): SGHTA, FQGNSA. Trimming left V 8 bases short and J 4 bases short, with 24 bases between. The CDR3 extends over 18 amino acids.

The gene calls are TRBV7-2 and TRBJ1-6; D unresolved. Germline loops: CDR1 SGHTA, CDR2 FQGNSA. V lost 5 bases to trimming and J lost 6 bases, with 14 bases between them. This CDR3 is 15 amino acids long. The CDR3 region has the DNA TGTGCCAGCAGCCAACGTGGGTGGGGTAATTCACCCCTCCACTTT. Translation gives CASSQRGWGNSPLHF. The variable domain in full, with the rest retrieved from reference TRBV7-2 and TRBJ1-6, is GAGVSQSPSNKVTEKGKDVELRCDPISGHTALYWYRQSLGQGLEFLIYFQGNSAPDKSGLPSDRFSAERTGGSVSTLTIQRTQQEDSAVYLCASSQRGWGNSPLHFGNGTRLTVT.

This clone was counted once. The rearrangement links TRBV19 to TRBJ1-1; D might be TRBD1 (5 bases). Germline CDR1 and CDR2: LNHDA and SQIVND (reference sequence). CDR3 length equals 14 residues. Trimming took 7 bases from V and 7 from J, leaving 19 bases between them. Written as DNA, the CDR3 is TGTGCCAGTATCCAGGGAGCAGGTGCTGGTGAAGCTTTCTTT. Its protein is CASIQGAGAGEAFF.

The gene calls are TRBV6-4 and TRBJ2-2; D remains unclear. The germline V gene encodes CDR1 MRHNA and CDR2 SNTAGT. V was pared by 0 bases and J by 2 bases, with 7 bases between. This CDR3 spans 15 amino acids. The CDR3 here is CASSDSSRNTGELFF. The CDR3 region has the DNA TGTGCCAGCAGTGACTCGTCCAGAAACACCGGGGAGCTGTTTTTT.

Details on this clone: The same CDR3 can be traced to other DNA sequences in this sample. The chain is built from TRBV6-5 and TRBJ1-5; D unclear. CDR1 MNHEY and CDR2 SVGAGI come from the germline V gene. Trimming took 7 bases from V and 6 from J, leaving 4 bases between them. The CDR3 consists of 10 residues. The CDR3 bases are TGTGCCAGCAACTTTCAGCCCCAGCATTTT. Amino acids: CASNFQPQHF.

The chain joins TRBV11-2 to TRBJ2-5; 7 bases agree with TRBD2. J gave up 2 bases and V 4 bases, and 7 bases lay outside the gene matches. Germline CDR1 SGHAT, CDR2 FQNNGV. CDR3 length equals 15 residues. The CDR3 loop reads CASSWGAGPQETQYF. For the CDR3, the DNA is TGTGCCAGCAGCTGGGGAGCGGGGCCTCAAGAGACCCAGTACTTC.

V and J are TRBV5-4 and TRBJ1-2; tentatively, D is TRBD1 (5 bases). CDR1 and CDR2 (germline): SGHNT, YYREEE (reference sequence). CDR3 length equals 16 residues. Deletions cut 4 bases from V and 3 bases from J, with 19 bases between. CDR3 in amino acids: CASSPGTGTSDYGYTF. The CDR3 DNA reads TGTGCCAGCAGCCCCGGAACAGGAACCTCGGACTATGGCTACACCTTC.

This clone was detected only once. This chain connects TRBV5-5 to TRBJ1-5, with D perhaps TRBD1 (5 bases). Per the germline V gene, CDR1 is SGHKS and CDR2 is YYEKEE (reference sequence). The CDR3 consists of 14 residues. Trimming pared 4 bases from V and 6 bases from J, leaving 14 bases between. CDR3 nucleotide sequence: TGTGCCAGCAGCCTGGGGGGGGTCGGTCAGCCCCAGCATTTT. This codes for CASSLGGVGQPQHF.

The chain carries TRBV5-4 and TRBJ2-3; TRBD2 matches 9 bases. V shed 2 bases and J 4 bases; nucleotides not matched to a gene: 11. The V gene's germline CDR1 is SGHNT and CDR2 YYREEE (reference sequence). The CDR3 has 17 residues. The CDR3 DNA sequence: TGTGCCAGCAGCTTTCCAACCCGCGGGAGGGACGCAGATACGCAGTATTTT. This encodes CASSFPTRGRDADTQYF.

This clone appeared a single time. The chain combines TRBV6-6 with TRBJ1-2; 7 nucleotides line up with TRBD1. Germline assignment: CDR1 MNHNY and CDR2 SVGAGI (reference sequence). V trimming: 10 bases; J trimming: 6 bases; junction bases outside the gene matches: 11. The CDR3 loop spans 13 amino acids. CDR3: CATREGAQDGYTF. DNA for the CDR3: TGTGCCACCAGGGAGGGGGCGCAAGATGGCTACACCTTC.

The chain employs TRBV20-1 and TRBJ1-3; D is unclear. The V end was cut by 3 bases, the J end by 4 bases, with 16 bases between. CDR1 and CDR2 (germline): DFQATT, SNEGSKA (reference sequence). CDR3 length equals 15 residues. The DNA of the CDR3 is TGCAGTGCTAGTCGCGGGGAGGAGAGCGGAAACACCATATATTTT. Protein: CSASRGEESGNTIYF.

This clone was seen a handful of times. The CDR3 sequence: CASSQISAGGYNEQFF. CDR3 bases: TGTGCCAGCAGCCAAATATCGGCGGGAGGCTACAATGAGCAGTTCTTC. The rearrangement uses TRBV7-6 and TRBJ2-1; TRBD2 agrees at 8 bases. This CDR3 is 16 amino acids long. Unmatched junction bases numbered 9, after V lost 5 bases and J lost 3 bases. Germline V gene lookup returns CDR1 SGHVS and CDR2 FNYEAQ.

V gene TRBV7-9 combines with J gene TRBJ1-2, with unresolved D. The germline CDR1 and CDR2 sequences are SEHNR and FQNEAQ (reference sequence). V was cut by 3 bases and J by 2 bases, with 4 bases left in between. The CDR3 totals 12 residues. The CDR3 region has the DNA TGTGCCAGCAGCTTTGAGAACTATGGCTACACCTTC. Encoded protein: CASSFENYGYTF.

The chain has TRBV9 and TRBJ2-2; D is perhaps TRBD1 (5 bases). Germline CDR1 and CDR2: SGDLS and YYNGEE. The V end was cut by 0 bases, the J end by 6 bases, with 9 bases between. The CDR3 extends over 14 amino acids. For the CDR3, the DNA is TGTGCCAGCAGCGTAGGCAGGGTTGCCGGGGAGCTGTTTTTT. Its protein is CASSVGRVAGELFF. Full variable domain (remainder filled in from reference TRBV9 and TRBJ2-2): DSGVTQTPKHLITATGQRVTLRCSPRSGDLSVYWYQQSLDQGLQFLIQYYNGEERAKGNILERFSAQQFPDLHSELNLSSLELGDSALYFCASSVGRVAGELFFGEGSRLTVL.

The chain has TRBV19 and TRBJ2-7, with 7 bases lining up with TRBD1. This CDR3 comprises 15 residues. CDR1 is LNHDA, CDR2 SQIVND, per germline (reference sequence). Losses at the gene ends were 3 bases for V and 3 bases for J; bases not matched to a gene: 8. CDR3 protein: CASSIGTVTSYEQYF. CDR3 sequence (DNA): TGTGCCAGTAGTATTGGGACAGTCACCAGCTACGAGCAGTACTTC.

The genes are TRBV27 and TRBJ1-1; D remains ambiguous. Germline assignment: CDR1 MNHEY and CDR2 SMNVEV (reference sequence). Trimming cost V 6 bases and J 4 bases, with 12 bases left between them. The CDR3 totals 13 residues. Written as DNA, the CDR3 is TGTGCCAGCAGGGGCGGGCCCCCCACTGAAGCTTTCTTT. It specifies CASRGGPPTEAFF.

This rearrangement joins TRBV4-3 to TRBJ2-2; D is perhaps TRBD2 (5 bases). The CDR3 length is 15 residues. The germline V and J ends were trimmed by 4 bases and 6 bases, with 15 bases remaining between them. CDR1 and CDR2 (germline): LGHNA, YSLEER. The CDR3 coding sequence is TGCGCCAGCAGCCTACAACACCGGGGTTCCGGGGAGCTGTTTTTT. It encodes CASSLQHRGSGELFF.

The rearrangement joins TRBV27 to TRBJ2-7, with D perhaps matching TRBD1 (6 bases). The CDR3 totals 13 residues. V was clipped by 2 bases and J by 6 bases, with 11 bases between them. Germline V CDR1 and CDR2: MNHEY, SMNVEV (reference sequence). Written as DNA, the CDR3 is TGTGCCAGCAGTTTAAACAGGGTATCCGAGCAGTACTTC. This sequence encodes CASSLNRVSEQYF.

This chain uses TRBV9 with TRBJ2-2, with D hard to call. Germline V CDR1 and CDR2: SGDLS, YYNGEE. The ends were cut back, 4 bases at V and 4 bases at J, with 11 bases in the middle. The CDR3 runs 14 residues. CDR3 sequence (DNA): TGTGCCAGCAGCCCCCAAATATCCACCGGGGAGCTGTTTTTT. Encoded protein: CASSPQISTGELFF.

The genes are TRBV12-3 or TRBV12-4 and TRBJ1-1, with D uncertain. V dropped 6 bases and J dropped 1 base, with 9 bases sitting between them. This CDR3 comprises 13 residues. The DNA for the CDR3 is TGTGCCAGCAGAAAGGACCGGAACACTGAAGCTTTCTTT. This sequence encodes CASRKDRNTEAFF.

The chain links TRBV5-1 to TRBJ1-2; no clear D gene. With 3 bases removed from V and 0 bases from J, the gap between germline ends came to 9 bases. The germline CDR1 and CDR2 sequences are SGHRS and YFSETQ. The CDR3 sequence is 14 residues long. The CDR3 bases are TGCGCCAGCAGCTCGAGTTTATCTAACTATGGCTACACCTTC. Amino acids: CASSSSLSNYGYTF.

A remark on this clone: This sample includes further DNA sequences coding for the same CDR3. The chain recombines TRBV7-9 with TRBJ1-3; no clear D. In germline, CDR1 is SEHNR, CDR2 FQNEAQ (reference sequence). The CDR3 covers 14 residues. V was cut by 1 base and J by 2 bases, with 6 bases left in between. CDR3 residues: CASSLGVTGNTIYF. CDR3 DNA: TGTGCCAGCAGCTTAGGCGTAACTGGAAACACCATATATTTT.

CDR3 residues: CASSRVAQETQYF. DNA for the CDR3: TGTGCCAGTAGTCGGGTAGCGCAAGAGACCCAGTACTTC. The genes are TRBV19 and TRBJ2-5, with D possibly being TRBD2 (5 bases). Trimming cost V 5 bases and J 2 bases, with 9 bases left between them. CDR1 and CDR2 from the germline V gene are LNHDA and SQIVND (reference sequence). This CDR3 spans 13 amino acids.

V and J are TRBV6-5 and TRBJ1-1; weak D call: TRBD1 (6 bases). CDR3 length equals 13 residues. CDR1 is MNHEY and CDR2 is SVGAGI in the germline V gene. Trimming stripped 8 bases from V and 0 bases from J, with 10 bases between. The CDR3 DNA follows: TGTGCCAGCCGGACAGATATGAACACTGAAGCTTTCTTT. This sequence encodes CASRTDMNTEAFF.

This chain links TRBV5-1 with TRBJ2-2; D is possibly TRBD2 (7 bases). The CDR3 is 15 residues long. Trimming cost V 2 bases and J 0 bases, with 8 bases left between them. Germline V gene sequence: CDR1 SGHRS, CDR2 YFSETQ. CDR3 sequence reads: CASSFGGPNTGELFF. The CDR3 DNA sequence: TGCGCCAGCAGCTTCGGGGGGCCGAACACCGGGGAGCTGTTTTTT.

V gene TRBV19 combines with J gene TRBJ1-5; D perhaps matches TRBD1 (6 bases). CDR3 size: 13 residues. With 3 bases removed from V and 10 bases from J, the gap between germline ends came to 13 bases. CDR1 and CDR2 (germline): LNHDA, SQIVND (reference sequence). CDR3 sequence: CASSIRQDDPQHF. The CDR3 DNA follows: TGTGCCAGTAGTATTCGACAGGATGACCCCCAGCATTTT.

J is TRBJ1-1 and V is TRBV4-3, with D possibly matching TRBD1 (6 bases). Per germline, CDR1 LGHNA and CDR2 YSLEER. The length of the CDR3 is 15 residues. Trimming removed 4 bases from V and 4 bases from J, with 16 bases in between. CDR3 residues: CASSRVQRGGTEAFF. The CDR3 nucleotides are TGCGCCAGCAGCCGAGTTCAGAGGGGGGGCACTGAAGCTTTCTTT.